This T cell receptor beta chain was sequenced during a study of blood T cell repertoires in COVID-19. Study summary: Acute and convalescent COVID-19 specimens originated in the United States, Italy and Spain.

Profiled with immunoSEQ multiplex PCR; TCRdb holds only in-frame clones, not every one. The sample shows 95,000 to 150,000 clones, roughly 89% of them seen only once. V shed 0 bases and J shed 5 bases, with 7 bases lying between them. There are 13 residues in the CDR3. Per germline, CDR1 LGHNA and CDR2 YNFKEQ. Recruits, aged roughly 18 to 90 years, lived in 20 to 30 US areas. This clonotype was obtained from a woman in her twenties or thirties who had recovered from COVID-19. Sequencing used PBMCs or T cells enriched from blood (not recorded which). The chain combines TRBV4-2 with TRBJ2-5; D unclear. This CDR3 is CASSQDRPETQYF. Written as DNA, the CDR3 is TGTGCCAGCAGCCAAGATCGTCCGGAGACCCAGTACTTC.